This TCR beta chain was documented in a study of T-cell memory formation after mild COVID-19 (dated by TCRdb to the early 2020s). Looking at the study overall: TCR sequence clusters from the two donors were found to be largely donor specific. T-cell clones expanding and contracting after mild COVID-19 in two donors were tracked by longitudinal TCRalpha and TCRbeta repertoire sequencing. The cohort comprised two young, previously healthy adult volunteers, one female and one male. What the authors observed across the whole study: Some responding clones were detected in pre-infection memory, which suggested that pre-existing cross-reactive memory T cells had joined the SARS-CoV-2 response. The study included only a couple of mild cases, and larger cohorts that include severe cases with pre-infection samples were judged to be necessary. Clones contracting from day 15 to 85 had balanced CD4/CD8 phenotypes, while a second wave expanding from day 15 to 37 was biased towards CD4+. The second-wave clones that peaked on day 37 were not confirmed to be SARS-CoV-2 specific. Contracting CD4+ clones were located mainly in the CM and EM memory subsets, whereas CD8+ clones were found to be enriched in EMRA.

With respect to this clonotype: The specificity of this receptor is unknown. The input lacks base qualities; no much larger clone sits a single base away.

Sequencing was performed on an Illumina NovaSeq 6000. TCRalpha and TCRbeta cDNA libraries were constructed by 5'RACE with constant-segment primers, with sample barcodes and unique molecular identifiers being introduced. RNA was extracted from every sample with Trizol reagent. The libraries were amplified in two PCR steps, and the second step added a second sample barcode and Illumina TruSeq adapters. The libraries were sequenced on an Illumina NovaSeq using 2 x 150 bp paired-end reads. In the paper's pipeline: With migec v1.2.7, reads were demultiplexed and then collapsed into UMI-guided consensus sequences. Using mixcr v2.1.11, UMI consensuses were aligned to TRA and TRB V and J templates and then assembled into clonotypes. A clonotype was counted as expanded or contracted only if both edgeR and NoisET called the change significant, with noise models trained on biological replicates. For edgeR calls, a false discovery rate-adjusted p below 0.01 and a log2 fold-change threshold of 1 were applied. As an exploratory analysis of dynamics, max-normalized trajectories of the 1000 most abundant clonotypes were examined by PCA with hierarchical clustering. Separately sequenced CD4+ and CD8+ repertoires were used to assign a CD4 or CD8 phenotype to each responding clone. The raw public reads went through TCRdb reprocessing: fastp at Q25, MiXCR clone calling, in-frame beta chains kept. One record per CDR3 amino acid sequence lists the most common genes and DNA. The V and J calls shown here were made by TCRdb, not taken from the authors' results. The sample includes 450,000 to 650,000 distinct CDR3 sequences, with roughly 20% observed a single time. Around an eighth of the sample is in the top ten clones.

Ficoll-Paque density gradient centrifugation was used to isolate PBMCs. The CDR3, from cysteine to phenylalanine, totals 13 residues. Only the CDR3 DNA is retained, 39 bases long and in frame from the first base. At the junction V is shortened by 7 bases and J by 7 bases, with 13 bases in between. CDR1 is given as SGHTA and CDR2 as FQGNSA, both from the germline V gene. The rearrangement combines TRBV7-2 with TRBJ2-2; TRBD1 is perhaps the D gene, given 6 matching bases. The sequenced material came from PBMCs or a T cell subset sorted from them (not recorded which). The clonotype was recovered from an adult woman who had mild COVID-19 (a few samples of this study predate the infection). The sample titles of this study are shuffled in the database, so cell type and time point are left out; the donor was told from shared clones. CDR3 reads: CASNGGLGGELFF. The DNA sequence is given as TGTGCCAGCAATGGGGGCCTAGGCGGGGAGCTGTTTTTT.